The rows below give T cell receptor beta chains drawn from one sample of a study of response to subunit inactivated influenza vaccine. Via MiXCR, TCRdb re-called the RT-PCR reads, giving one row per CDR3 protein. The top ten hold 7.5% to 9% of the sample, which has 650,000 or so distinct CDR3 sequences, less than 15% seen once. The sample in question was PBMCs from blood, obtained around 15 days before vaccination. The source is a man aged 45 to 65 who received an inactivated influenza vaccine. The CDR3 runs from the conserved cysteine through the conserved F or W. The D gene is left open where the match is weak.

TRBV19	TRBD1	17	TRBJ2-2	CASSPLRDSSNTGELFF
TRBV7-2	TRBD2	15	TRBJ2-1	CASSLWGTSSDEQFF
TRBV4-1	.	16	TRBJ2-5	CASSQGGLWYQETQYF
TRBV6-2/TRBV6-3	.	12	TRBJ2-3	CASSKGGDTQYF
TRBV6-1	.	15	TRBJ1-4	CASSETLGRGEKLFF
TRBV6-2/TRBV6-3	.	15	TRBJ2-7	CASSGTGSFSYEQYF
TRBV21-1	.	17	TRBJ2-4	CASPRDPGTRSKNIQYF
TRBV20-1	.	13	TRBJ2-1	CSVAQDIGNEQFF
TRBV6-5	.	11	TRBJ1-2	CASGGGYGYTF
TRBV12-3/TRBV12-4	.	15	TRBJ1-5	CASSLAPRPAQPQHF
TRBV7-2	TRBD1	13	TRBJ1-6	CGTGRNIDSPLHF
TRBV24-1	.	13	TRBJ2-3	CATSSGQTDTQYF
TRBV5-6	.	16	TRBJ1-5	CASSSNYGIGNQPQHF
TRBV9	.	14	TRBJ2-5	CASSVGGYLETQYF
TRBV5-5	.	15	TRBJ1-4	CASSLETGKDEKLFF
TRBV20-1	.	13	TRBJ2-5	CSAAGSAKETQYF
TRBV7-7	.	13	TRBJ1-1	CASSSSLNTEAFF
TRBV5-1	TRBD2	16	TRBJ2-3	CASSTSTSISTDTQYF
TRBV9	TRBD1	15	TRBJ2-1	CASSVGQGAVYEQFF
TRBV5-1	.	16	TRBJ2-2	CASSLFRDSNTGELFF
TRBV6-5	.	16	TRBJ2-5	CASSYGRQLYQETQYF
TRBV5-6	.	15	TRBJ2-7	CASSSGGTATYEQYF
TRBV6-2/TRBV6-3	.	15	TRBJ1-1	CASTPVAGRNTEAFF
TRBV4-1	.	14	TRBJ1-2	CASSKPGANYGYTF
TRBV19	TRBD1	15	TRBJ2-7	CASSIPGQGFYEQYF
TRBV6-1	TRBD1	14	TRBJ1-5	CASRPGQGYQPQHF
TRBV7-9	.	15	TRBJ2-5	CASSLRGIAQETQYF
TRBV28	TRBD2	21	TRBJ2-1	CASSSSTYPAGRGARLGEQFF
TRBV4-3	TRBD1	14	TRBJ1-1	CASTVYRGYTEAFF
TRBV4-3	TRBD2	17	TRBJ2-5	CASSQDLPRGSQETQYF
TRBV20-1	TRBD1	14	TRBJ2-7	CSARDTGTGIEQYF
TRBV7-9	.	16	TRBJ2-1	CASSRPRDVLTMQQFF
TRBV2	.	12	TRBJ2-7	CASSVGGYEQYF
TRBV4-3	.	14	TRBJ1-1	CASSPGHWNTEAFF
TRBV27	TRBD1	16	TRBJ1-2	CASSLFGQGASEGYTF
TRBV10-3	TRBD1	15	TRBJ2-2	CAIRRQGVDAGELFF
TRBV5-1	TRBD2	16	TRBJ2-3	CASSLETSGSADTQYF